This TCR beta chain was captured by sequencing in a study of metastatic and nonmetastatic thyroid tumors. At the level of the study: Repertoires from malignant and benign thyroid patients were compared across blood and tumor or nodule tissue. General observations from the study: A significant increase in TCR beta diversity was reportedly seen in malignant thyroid tumors relative to benign nodules, in blood and tumor.

Per the authors' pipeline: Clinicopathological groups supplied CDR3 differences that were used to build a distant-metastasis classifier for papillary thyroid cancer. MiXCR reprocessed the PCR reads for TCRdb. For this entry, the V and J calls and clone size follow TCRdb and not the study's own pipeline. This table holds some 20,000 clones, roughly a fifth found once. This clone was found many times. Its antigen is not identified. Germline CDR1 SGDLS, CDR2 YYNGEE. The CDR3 runs to 15 residues. V trimming: 3 bases; J trimming: 2 bases; junction bases outside the gene matches: 6. All patients reached thyroid surgery having received no treatment beforehand.

The sequencing sample was made of tumor tissue. This clonotype originated in a female donor with papillary thyroid cancer or a benign thyroid nodule (not recorded which). Some clones in this sample may be carry-over from other donors' samples. The J gene is TRBJ2-3, the V gene TRBV9; 7 bases line up with TRBD1. In DNA form, the CDR3 reads TGTGCCAGCAGCGATTCAGGGGGTATCACAGATACGCAGTATTTT. This codes for CASSDSGGITDTQYF.